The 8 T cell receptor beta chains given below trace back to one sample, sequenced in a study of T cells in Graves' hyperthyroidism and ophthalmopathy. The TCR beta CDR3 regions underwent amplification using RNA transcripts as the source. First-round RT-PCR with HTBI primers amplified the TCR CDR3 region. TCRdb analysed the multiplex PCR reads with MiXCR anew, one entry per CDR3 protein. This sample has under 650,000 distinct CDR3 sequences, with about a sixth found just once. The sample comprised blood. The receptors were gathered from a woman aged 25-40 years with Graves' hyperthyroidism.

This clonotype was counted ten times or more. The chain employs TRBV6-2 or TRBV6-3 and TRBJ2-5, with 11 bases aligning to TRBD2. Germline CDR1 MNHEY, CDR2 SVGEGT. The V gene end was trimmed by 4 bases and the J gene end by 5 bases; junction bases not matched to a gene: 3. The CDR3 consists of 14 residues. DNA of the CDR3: TGTGCCAGCAGTTTGGGACTAGCGGCGGAGACCCAGTACTTC. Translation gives CASSLGLAAETQYF.

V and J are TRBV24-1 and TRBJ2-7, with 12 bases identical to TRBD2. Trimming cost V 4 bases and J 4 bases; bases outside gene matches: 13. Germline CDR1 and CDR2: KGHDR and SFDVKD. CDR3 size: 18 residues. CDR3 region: CATSEGPPASGRAYEQYF. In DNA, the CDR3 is TGTGCCACCAGTGAGGGCCCCCCGGCTAGCGGGAGGGCTTACGAGCAGTACTTC.

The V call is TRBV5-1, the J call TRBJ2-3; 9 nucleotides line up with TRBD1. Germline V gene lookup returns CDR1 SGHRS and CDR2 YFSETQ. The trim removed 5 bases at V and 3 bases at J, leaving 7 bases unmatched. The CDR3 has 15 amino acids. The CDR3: CASSLTGGLTDTQYF. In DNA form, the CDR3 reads TGCGCCAGCAGTTTGACAGGGGGTCTGACAGATACGCAGTATTTT.

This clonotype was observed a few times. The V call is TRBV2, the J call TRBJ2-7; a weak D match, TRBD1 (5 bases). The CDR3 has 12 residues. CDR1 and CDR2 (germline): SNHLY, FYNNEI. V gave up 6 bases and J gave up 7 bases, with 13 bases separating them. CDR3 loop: CASSPYRTEQYF. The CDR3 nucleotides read TGTGCCAGCAGCCCCTACCGGACAGAGCAGTACTTC. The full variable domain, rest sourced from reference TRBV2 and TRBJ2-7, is EPEVTQTPSHQVTQMGQEVILRCVPISNHLYFYWYRQILGQKVEFLVSFYNNEISEKSEIFDDQFSVERPDGSNFTLKIRSTKLEDSAMYFCASSPYRTEQYFGPGTRLTVT.

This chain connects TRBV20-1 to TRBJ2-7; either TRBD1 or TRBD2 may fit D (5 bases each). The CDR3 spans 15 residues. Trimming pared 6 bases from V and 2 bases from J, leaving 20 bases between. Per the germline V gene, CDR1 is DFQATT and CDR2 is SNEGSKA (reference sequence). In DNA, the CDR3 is TGCAGTGCCAATATAAGACAGCGGAACCCCTACGAGCAGTACTTC. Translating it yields CSANIRQRNPYEQYF.

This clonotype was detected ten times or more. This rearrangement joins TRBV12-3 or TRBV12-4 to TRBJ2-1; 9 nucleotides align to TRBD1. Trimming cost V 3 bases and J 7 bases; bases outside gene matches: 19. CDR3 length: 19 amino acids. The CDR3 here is CASSFFLWGPGQGANEQFF. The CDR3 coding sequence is TGTGCCAGCAGTTTCTTTTTATGGGGACCGGGACAGGGTGCGAATGAGCAGTTCTTC.

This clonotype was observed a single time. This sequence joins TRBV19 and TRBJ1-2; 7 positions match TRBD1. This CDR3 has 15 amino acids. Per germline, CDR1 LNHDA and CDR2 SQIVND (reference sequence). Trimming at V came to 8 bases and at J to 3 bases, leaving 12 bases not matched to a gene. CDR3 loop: CASSAGQISYYGYTF. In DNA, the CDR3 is TGTGCCAGTTCCGCGGGACAGATATCCTACTATGGCTACACCTTC. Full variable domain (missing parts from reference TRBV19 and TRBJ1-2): DGGITQSPKYLFRKEGQNVTLSCEQNLNHDAMYWYRQDPGQGLRLIYYSQIVNDFQKGDIAEGYSVSREKKESFPLTVTSAQKNPTAFYLCASSAGQISYYGYTFGSGTRLTVV.

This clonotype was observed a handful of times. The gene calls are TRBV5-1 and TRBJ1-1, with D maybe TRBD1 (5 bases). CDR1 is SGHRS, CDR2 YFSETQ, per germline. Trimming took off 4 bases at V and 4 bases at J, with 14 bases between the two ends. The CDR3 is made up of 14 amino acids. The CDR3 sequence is CASSDNLRGTEAFF. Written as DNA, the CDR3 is TGCGCCAGCAGCGATAACCTAAGGGGCACTGAAGCTTTCTTT.